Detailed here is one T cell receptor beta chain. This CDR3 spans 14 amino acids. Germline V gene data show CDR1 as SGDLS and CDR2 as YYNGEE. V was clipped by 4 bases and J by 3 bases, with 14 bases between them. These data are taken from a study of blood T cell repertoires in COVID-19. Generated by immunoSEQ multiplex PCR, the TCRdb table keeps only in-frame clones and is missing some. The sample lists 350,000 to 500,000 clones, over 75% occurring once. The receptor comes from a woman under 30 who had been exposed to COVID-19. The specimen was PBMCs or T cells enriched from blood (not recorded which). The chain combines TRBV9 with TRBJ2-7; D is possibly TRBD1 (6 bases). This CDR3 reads CASSTHGQFYEQYF. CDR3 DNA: TGTGCCAGCAGCACACATGGACAGTTCTACGAGCAGTACTTC.